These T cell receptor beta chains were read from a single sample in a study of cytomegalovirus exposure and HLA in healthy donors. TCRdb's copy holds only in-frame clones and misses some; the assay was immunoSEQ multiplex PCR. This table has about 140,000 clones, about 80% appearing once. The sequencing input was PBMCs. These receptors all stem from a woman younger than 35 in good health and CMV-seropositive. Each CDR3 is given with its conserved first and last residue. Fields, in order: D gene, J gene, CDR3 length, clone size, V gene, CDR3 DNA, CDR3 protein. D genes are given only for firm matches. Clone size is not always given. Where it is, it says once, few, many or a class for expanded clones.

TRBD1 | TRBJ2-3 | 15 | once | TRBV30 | TGTGCCTGGAGGCCCCGGGACAGAGACACAGATACGCAGTATTTT | CAWRPRDRDTDTQYF
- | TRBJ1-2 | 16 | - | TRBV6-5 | TGTGCCAGCAGTTACACCGAGGGGGGGCGAAACTATGGCTACACCTTC | CASSYTEGGRNYGYTF
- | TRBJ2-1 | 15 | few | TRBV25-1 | TGTGCCAGCAGTGAATGGAAAGGGGACATGAATGAGCAGTTCTTC | CASSEWKGDMNEQFF
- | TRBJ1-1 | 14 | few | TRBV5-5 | TGTGCCAGCAGCCGGGAGGGAGTGTACACTGAAGCTTTCTTT | CASSREGVYTEAFF
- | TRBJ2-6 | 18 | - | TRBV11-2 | TGTGCCAGCAGCCCTCCGGGTTCAGCAATGGTGGGGGCCAACGTCCTGACTTTC | CASSPPGSAMVGANVLTF
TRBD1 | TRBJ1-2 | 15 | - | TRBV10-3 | TGTGCCATCAGTGAACCGGGACAGGGTCACTATGGCTACACCTTC | CAISEPGQGHYGYTF
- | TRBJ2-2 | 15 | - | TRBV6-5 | TGTGCCAGCAGTTACTCGGGCAGGCCCTCCGGGGAGCTGTTTTTT | CASSYSGRPSGELFF
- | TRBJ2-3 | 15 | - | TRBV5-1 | TGCGCCAGCAGCTGGACTGGCGTGTCCCCAGATACGCAGTATTTT | CASSWTGVSPDTQYF
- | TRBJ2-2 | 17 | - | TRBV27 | TGTGCCAGCAGTAGCCCTCTTCGGGGGACGAACACCGGGGAGCTGTTTTTT | CASSSPLRGTNTGELFF
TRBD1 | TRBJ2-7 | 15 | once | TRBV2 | TGTGCCAGCAGTGGAATCAGGGGGCTTTCCTACGAGCAGTACTTC | CASSGIRGLSYEQYF
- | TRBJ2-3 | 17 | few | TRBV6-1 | TGTGCCAGCAGTGAACTGACGGGGGAGACTAGCACAGATACGCAGTATTTT | CASSELTGETSTDTQYF
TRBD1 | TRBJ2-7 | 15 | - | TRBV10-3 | TGTGCCATCAGTCCCGGGACAGGGTTCGACTACGAGCAGTACTTC | CAISPGTGFDYEQYF
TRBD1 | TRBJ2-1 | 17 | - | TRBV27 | TGTGCCAGCAGTTTACCCCGGGGGACAGGGTACTACAATGAGCAGTTCTTC | CASSLPRGTGYYNEQFF
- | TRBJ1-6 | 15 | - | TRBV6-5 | TGTGCCAGCAGTTACTCCCAGGGATATACTTCACCCCTCCACTTT | CASSYSQGYTSPLHF
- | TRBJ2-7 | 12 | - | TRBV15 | TGTGCCACCAGCAGAGATTTCGGCGAGCAGTACTTC | CATSRDFGEQYF
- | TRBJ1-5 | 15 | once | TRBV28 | TGTGCCAGCAGTCCGGGGAGCCATAGCAATCAGCCCCAGCATTTT | CASSPGSHSNQPQHF
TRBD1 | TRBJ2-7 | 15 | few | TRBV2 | TGTGCCAGCAGTGGGTCCGGGACAGGGATGATCGAGCAGTACTTC | CASSGSGTGMIEQYF
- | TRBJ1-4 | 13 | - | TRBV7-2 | TGTGCCAGCACCCCCTTGTCGCGGGAAAAACTGTTTTTT | CASTPLSREKLFF
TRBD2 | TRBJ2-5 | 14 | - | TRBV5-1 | TGCGCCAGCAGCTTGTGGACTAGCGAAGAGACCCAGTACTTC | CASSLWTSEETQYF
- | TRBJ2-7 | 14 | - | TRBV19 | TGTGCCAGTAGTATGCAGGGGAGCTCCTACGAGCAGTACTTC | CASSMQGSSYEQYF
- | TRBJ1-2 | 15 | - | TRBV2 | TGTGCCAGCAGTATCTACAGGGATATAAACTATGGCTACACCTTC | CASSIYRDINYGYTF
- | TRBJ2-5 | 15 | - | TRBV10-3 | TGTGCCATCAGTGAGGATTGGGCAGGACAAGAGACCCAGTACTTC | CAISEDWAGQETQYF
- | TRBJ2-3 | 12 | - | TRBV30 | TGTGCCTGGAGTCCGGGAGCGGATACGCAGTATTTT | CAWSPGADTQYF
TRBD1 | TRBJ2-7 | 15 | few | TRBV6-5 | TGTGCCAGCAGTTACCAGGGACAGGGGTCCCACGAGCAGTACTTC | CASSYQGQGSHEQYF
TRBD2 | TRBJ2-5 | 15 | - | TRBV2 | TGTGCCAGCAGGGACCCGGGACTAGCGGCAGAGACCCAGTACTTC | CASRDPGLAAETQYF
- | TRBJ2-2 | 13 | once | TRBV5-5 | TGTGCCAGCAGCTTAGGGGGTACCGGGGAGCTGTTTTTT | CASSLGGTGELFF
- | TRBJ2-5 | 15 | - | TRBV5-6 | TGTGCCAGCAGCTTGGAGGGGTACCTCCAAGAGACCCAGTACTTC | CASSLEGYLQETQYF
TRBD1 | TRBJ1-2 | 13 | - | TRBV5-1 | TGTGCCAGCAGCTGGGGACAGGTTTCCGGCTACACCTTC | CASSWGQVSGYTF
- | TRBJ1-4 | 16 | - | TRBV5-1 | TGCGCCAGCAGCTTGGGTGGCGGGGGCGGAGATGAAAAACTGTTTTTT | CASSLGGGGGDEKLFF
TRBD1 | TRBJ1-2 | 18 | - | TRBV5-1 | TGCGCCAGCAGCTTGGGAACCGGGACAGGGAGGATGCTCTATGGCTACACCTTC | CASSLGTGTGRMLYGYTF
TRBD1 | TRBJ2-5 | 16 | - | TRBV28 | TGTGCCAGCAGTTTAGGACAGGGTGGATGGGCGGAGACCCAGTACTTC | CASSLGQGGWAETQYF